Listed below are T cell receptor beta chains from one sample, sequenced in a study of shared clonotypes between healthy human individuals. Measured with immunoSEQ multiplex PCR; TCRdb has only the in-frame clones, and not every one. The sample records approximately 2,000,000 clones, around 93% being singletons. The sequenced sample consisted of naive CD4+ T cells from PBMCs. These receptors all come from a man in his late teens or twenties in good health. Some clones in this sample may be carry-over from other donors' samples. CDR3s include the opening cysteine and the closing phenylalanine or tryptophan. A D gene is named only where the DNA matches it firmly. Part of the rows lack a size; the others show once, few, many or a class for expanded clones.

TRBD1 | TRBJ1-2 | TRBV5-1 | . | CASSPVRGDYGYTF | TGCGCCAGCAGCCCAGTCAGGGGGGACTATGGCTACACCTTC
. | TRBJ2-5 | TRBV27 | . | CASSQTSTDSGTQYF | TGTGCCAGCAGTCAAACTTCGACAGATAGCGGGACCCAGTACTTC
TRBD1 | TRBJ2-1 | TRBV11-3 | . | CASSQGEYNEQFF | TGTGCCAGCAGTCAGGGGGAATACAATGAGCAGTTCTTC
. | TRBJ2-7 | TRBV11-2 | . | CASSLALLARGDYEQYF | TGTGCCAGCAGCTTAGCTCTTCTCGCCAGGGGCGACTACGAGCAGTACTTC
. | TRBJ2-5 | TRBV27 | . | CASSLSRLVGTQYF | TGTGCCAGCAGTTTATCGAGGCTGGTGGGGACCCAGTACTTC
. | TRBJ2-7 | TRBV4-2 | . | CASSQDPGGGAYEQYF | TGTGCCAGCAGCCAAGATCCAGGAGGGGGGGCCTACGAGCAGTACTTC
. | TRBJ1-5 | TRBV2 | . | CATMETETGSKHF | TGTGCCACAATGGAAACGGAGACAGGATCGAAGCATTTT
TRBD1 | TRBJ2-5 | TRBV6-1 | . | CASRYRGGETQYF | TGTGCCAGCAGGTACAGGGGTGGAGAGACCCAGTACTTC
TRBD2 | TRBJ2-2 | TRBV18 | . | CASSPRMREGAGELFF | TGTGCCAGCTCACCACGGATGCGGGAGGGCGCCGGGGAGCTGTTTTTT
. | TRBJ1-2 | TRBV28 | once | CASTPSTENYGYTF | TGTGCCAGCACTCCCTCGACAGAGAACTATGGCTACACCTTC
TRBD2 | TRBJ2-3 | TRBV7-2 | . | CASMTSGQNTDTQYF | TGTGCCAGCATGACTAGCGGGCAGAACACAGATACGCAGTATTTT
. | TRBJ2-5 | TRBV28 | . | CASSSMGPETQYF | TGTGCCAGCAGTTCGATGGGCCCAGAGACCCAGTACTTC
TRBD2 | TRBJ2-3 | TRBV5-1 | . | CASSSGSGSADTQYF | TGCGCCAGCAGCTCTGGTAGCGGGAGCGCAGATACGCAGTATTTT
TRBD2 | TRBJ2-1 | TRBV19 | . | CASKTSGYNEQFF | TGTGCCAGTAAGACTAGCGGATACAATGAGCAGTTCTTC
. | TRBJ1-2 | TRBV2 | . | CASKVEGGIEGYTF | TGTGCCAGCAAGGTGGAAGGCGGTATCGAAGGCTACACCTTC
. | TRBJ2-7 | TRBV28 | . | CASSRDRDLPYEQYF | TGTGCCAGCAGCCGGGACCGGGACTTGCCCTACGAGCAGTACTTC
. | TRBJ2-4 | TRBV28 | . | CASSSTRVRNIQYF | TGTGCCAGCAGTTCGACCAGGGTTAGGAACATTCAGTACTTC
. | TRBJ2-7 | TRBV5-4 | . | CASSFGGTYEQYF | TGTGCCAGCAGCTTCGGTGGAACCTACGAGCAGTACTTC
. | TRBJ2-5 | TRBV5-4 | . | CATQLDGASSGKETQYF | TGTGCCACCCAACTTGACGGGGCTTCCTCCGGGAAAGAGACCCAGTACTTC
. | TRBJ2-5 | TRBV7-9 | . | CASSPYRVERWRETQYF | TGTGCCAGCAGCCCATACAGGGTAGAGAGATGGAGAGAGACCCAGTACTTC
TRBD1 | TRBJ2-2 | TRBV19 | . | CASSRQGATGELFF | TGTGCCAGTAGCCGACAGGGGGCGACCGGGGAGCTGTTTTTT
. | TRBJ1-2 | TRBV19 | . | CASSSPRDGSYGYTF | TGTGCCAGTAGTTCACCGCGGGACGGCTCCTATGGCTACACCTTC
TRBD2 | TRBJ2-1 | TRBV9 | . | CASSVVPSGYNEQFF | TGTGCCAGCAGCGTAGTCCCTAGCGGTTACAATGAGCAGTTCTTC
. | TRBJ2-5 | TRBV11-2 | . | CASSLGNRYQETQYF | TGTGCCAGCAGCTTAGGAAACAGGTACCAAGAGACCCAGTACTTC
. | TRBJ1-4 | TRBV19 | . | CASSQGPGDEKLFF | TGTGCCAGTAGTCAAGGACCAGGCGATGAAAAACTGTTTTTT
. | TRBJ2-3 | TRBV4-1 | once | CASSQDKSRGRARADTQYF | TGCGCCAGCAGCCAAGATAAATCTAGGGGGAGGGCCAGGGCAGATACGCAGTATTTT
TRBD2 | TRBJ2-1 | TRBV10-3 | . | CAISAGLAGGNNEQFF | TGTGCCATCAGTGCCGGACTAGCGGGAGGAAACAATGAGCAGTTCTTC
. | TRBJ2-3 | TRBV6-6 | once | CASSYSGSTDTQYF | TGTGCCAGCAGTTACTCGGGAAGCACAGATACGCAGTATTTT
TRBD1 | TRBJ2-6 | TRBV4-1 | . | CASSLEAGGISGANVLTF | TGCGCCAGCAGCCTCGAAGCAGGGGGCATCTCTGGGGCCAACGTCCTGACTTTC
. | TRBJ1-5 | TRBV18 | . | CASPAGAGQPQHF | TGTGCCAGCCCAGCGGGGGCGGGGCAGCCCCAGCATTTT
. | TRBJ2-3 | TRBV6-1 | . | CASSDPQRVTDTQYF | TGTGCCAGCAGTGATCCTCAGCGTGTCACAGATACGCAGTATTTT
. | TRBJ2-3 | TRBV7-7 | . | CASSSPGAPDTQYF | TGTGCCAGCAGCTCACCGGGGGCCCCAGATACGCAGTATTTT
. | TRBJ2-7 | TRBV5-8 | . | CASSSQGIYEQYF | TGTGCCAGCAGCAGCCAGGGGATATACGAGCAGTACTTC
TRBD1 | TRBJ1-1 | TRBV5-6 | . | CASSLGGLEAFF | TGTGCCAGCAGCTTAGGGGGCCTTGAAGCTTTCTTT
TRBD1 | TRBJ2-2 | TRBV18 | . | CASSPGTGATGELFF | TGTGCCAGCTCACCGGGCACAGGGGCCACCGGGGAGCTGTTTTTT
. | TRBJ2-7 | TRBV5-1 | . | CASSLQGGNPYEQYF | TGCGCCAGCAGCTTACAGGGCGGGAACCCCTACGAGCAGTACTTC
TRBD1 | TRBJ1-3 | TRBV5-4 | . | CASSPGQGGGNTIYF | TGTGCCAGCAGCCCGGGACAGGGAGGCGGAAACACCATATATTTT
. | TRBJ2-7 | TRBV4-2 | once | CASSQISGSLYEQYF | TGTGCCAGCAGCCAGATTAGCGGCAGTCTCTACGAGCAGTACTTC
. | TRBJ2-1 | TRBV6-1 | . | CASSPSLNEQFF | TGTGCCAGCAGCCCGTCACTCAATGAGCAGTTCTTC
TRBD2 | TRBJ2-7 | TRBV7-2 | . | CASSTRLAGRINYEQYF | TGTGCCAGCAGCACCCGACTAGCGGGGCGTATTAACTACGAGCAGTACTTC
TRBD2 | TRBJ2-3 | TRBV29-1 | once | CSVPNGLAGGPYF | TGCAGCGTACCCAACGGACTAGCGGGGGGCCCGTATTTT
TRBD1 | TRBJ1-5 | TRBV30 | . | CASSGTGGQPQHF | TGTGCCTCTTCCGGGACAGGAGGCCAGCCCCAGCATTTT
TRBD2 | TRBJ2-5 | TRBV7-9 | . | CASSREGETQYF | TGTGCCAGCAGCCGGGAGGGAGAGACCCAGTACTTC
. | TRBJ1-2 | TRBV6-5 | . | CASSSGVFAGYTF | TGTGCCAGCAGTTCGGGGGTCTTCGCTGGCTACACCTTC
. | TRBJ1-1 | TRBV6-5 | once | CASSYWNGGLPEAFF | TGTGCCAGCAGTTACTGGAATGGGGGGCTCCCTGAAGCTTTCTTT
. | TRBJ2-5 | TRBV5-1 | . | CASNPRGVQETQYF | TGCGCCAGCAATCCCAGGGGGGTACAAGAGACCCAGTACTTC
. | TRBJ1-2 | TRBV29-1 | . | CSVEERAGNYGYTF | TGCAGCGTTGAAGAAAGGGCCGGGAACTATGGCTACACCTTC
. | TRBJ2-3 | TRBV5-1 | . | CASSLSGVTDTQYF | TGCGCCAGCAGCTTGTCCGGGGTAACAGATACGCAGTATTTT
. | TRBJ2-3 | TRBV30 | . | CAWSEGSDTQYF | TGTGCCTGGAGTGAGGGATCAGATACGCAGTATTTT
TRBD2 | TRBJ2-1 | TRBV5-1 | . | CASSLALVAGGPNEQFF | TGCGCCAGCAGCTTGGCCTTGGTAGCGGGAGGGCCCAATGAGCAGTTCTTC
. | TRBJ2-7 | TRBV7-2 | . | CASSNRLSYEQYF | TGTGCCAGCAGTAACAGACTCTCCTACGAGCAGTACTTC
TRBD1 | TRBJ2-1 | TRBV5-6 | . | CASSIGQGSYNEQFF | TGTGCCAGCAGCATCGGACAGGGATCCTACAATGAGCAGTTCTTC
TRBD1 | TRBJ1-1 | TRBV4-1 | . | CASSQQGATEAFF | TGCGCCAGCAGCCAGCAGGGGGCCACTGAAGCTTTCTTT
. | TRBJ1-5 | TRBV28 | . | CASRSIAGVRNQPQHF | TGTGCCAGCAGGTCGATTGCGGGGGTCCGGAATCAGCCCCAGCATTTT
. | TRBJ2-1 | TRBV9 | once | CASSKTGTSNEQFF | TGTGCCAGCAGCAAGACAGGGACTTCCAATGAGCAGTTCTTC